Listed below are T cell receptor beta chains from one sample, sequenced in a study of response to subunit inactivated influenza vaccine. Using its own MiXCR run on the RT-PCR reads, TCRdb lists one record per CDR3 protein. Among around 750,000 distinct CDR3 sequences listed, 21% were seen once. Specimen: PBMCs from blood, collected 5 days after vaccination. The receptors stem from a man aged 50-60 years who received an inactivated influenza vaccine. Both conserved end residues are part of each CDR3. Fields, in order: V gene, CDR3 length, D gene, J gene, clone size, CDR3 DNA, CDR3 protein. The D gene is left open where the match is weak. The size entry is marked missing in some rows and otherwise reads once, few, many or a size class.

V: TRBV27
length: 17
D: TRBD2
J: TRBJ2-1
size: few
DNA: TGTGCCAGCAGCCCTGGGACTAGCGGGATTCGGGGTGATGAGCAGTTCTTC
CDR3: CASSPGTSGIRGDEQFF

V: TRBV9
length: 15
D: TRBD1
J: TRBJ1-6
size: few
DNA: TGTGCCAGCAGCGTAGAGGGACAGATTTATTCACCCCTCCACTTT
CDR3: CASSVEGQIYSPLHF

V: TRBV29-1
length: 14
D: -
J: TRBJ2-5
size: few
DNA: TGCAGCCATAATAGACGGGTACCGCAAGAGACCCAGTACTTC
CDR3: CSHNRRVPQETQYF

V: TRBV5-1
length: 14
D: TRBD1
J: TRBJ1-1
size: -
DNA: TGCGCCAGCACCTCAGGACAGGGGGCGGGTGAAGCTTTCTTT
CDR3: CASTSGQGAGEAFF

V: TRBV20-1
length: 12
D: TRBD2
J: TRBJ2-5
size: -
DNA: TGCAGTGCTAAAGCGGGAGTGGAGACCCAGTACTTC
CDR3: CSAKAGVETQYF

V: TRBV6-1
length: 13
D: -
J: TRBJ2-7
size: -
DNA: TGTGCCAGCACTAACCCAGGGGCCTACGAGCAGTACTTC
CDR3: CASTNPGAYEQYF

V: TRBV5-1
length: 15
D: -
J: TRBJ2-7
size: -
DNA: TGCGCCAGCAGCTTGGCCAGAGAGCTGCCCTACGAGCAGTACTTC
CDR3: CASSLARELPYEQYF

V: TRBV7-9
length: 12
D: -
J: TRBJ2-3
size: -
DNA: TGTGCCAGCAGTTCCCGTATGGATACGCAGTATTTT
CDR3: CASSSRMDTQYF

V: TRBV2
length: 12
D: -
J: TRBJ1-4
size: few
DNA: TGTGCCAGCACGAGGGGAGGGGCGGAACTGTTTTTT
CDR3: CASTRGGAELFF

V: TRBV29-1
length: 10
D: -
J: TRBJ1-1
size: many
DNA: TGCAGCGTCGGAGCGACTGAAGCTTTCTTT
CDR3: CSVGATEAFF

V: TRBV6-5
length: 13
D: -
J: TRBJ2-1
size: -
DNA: TGTGCCAGCAGTTACGGAGCCGACAATGAGCAGTTCTTC
CDR3: CASSYGADNEQFF

V: TRBV6-4
length: 16
D: -
J: TRBJ2-1
size: -
DNA: TGTGCCAGCAGTGTAAGCGGCTGGAAATCCTACAATGAGCAGTTCTTC
CDR3: CASSVSGWKSYNEQFF

V: TRBV7-2
length: 15
D: -
J: TRBJ2-7
size: -
DNA: TGTGCCAGCAGCTACCGCGGGGGCGGGCTGGTTGAGCAGTACTTC
CDR3: CASSYRGGGLVEQYF

V: TRBV7-3
length: 13
D: -
J: TRBJ2-3
size: many
DNA: TGTGCCAGCAGCTTAAATGGCGCAGATACGCAGTATTTT
CDR3: CASSLNGADTQYF

V: TRBV5-1
length: 14
D: -
J: TRBJ2-7
size: -
DNA: TGCGCCAGCAGCTTGGGGGGATGGGTCCACGAGCAGTACTTC
CDR3: CASSLGGWVHEQYF

V: TRBV12-3/TRBV12-4
length: 14
D: -
J: TRBJ2-1
size: -
DNA: TGTGCCAGCAGTTTAGCGCTCTCTGGCAATGAGCAGTTCTTC
CDR3: CASSLALSGNEQFF

V: TRBV10-3
length: 15
D: TRBD1
J: TRBJ2-7
size: -
DNA: TGTGCCATCAGTGAACGTGGACAGGCCCCCTACGAGCAGTACTTC
CDR3: CAISERGQAPYEQYF